This T cell receptor beta chain was captured in a study of PD-1 blockade in mismatch repair-deficient tumors. The overall study: All were previously treated, progressing patients with approximately 12 mismatch repair-deficient cancer types. Broader study findings: After pembrolizumab, tumor-resident clones rose rapidly, then generally contracted before radiologic responses.

V lost 5 bases and J 6 bases, leaving 17 bases between the germline ends. Germline V gives CDR1 SGHTA, CDR2 FQGTGA. CDR3 length: 15 residues. Comments on this clone: No antigen is known for it.

The TCR-sequenced patients were a few responders to pembrolizumab. Assay used: immunoSEQ multiplex PCR; TCRdb lists only in-frame clones, some missing. The table includes more than 85,000 clones, approximately 80% detected once. Sequencing was performed on peripheral blood, taken 35 to 37 weeks after starting pembrolizumab. This sequence joins TRBV7-3 and TRBJ2-1, with D perhaps matching TRBD1 (6 bases). The source is an adult with mismatch repair-deficient cancer. The CDR3 DNA follows: TGTGCCAGCAGCCCCCAGCAGGGGAGACCCAATGAGCAGTTCTTC. Its protein is CASSPQQGRPNEQFF.